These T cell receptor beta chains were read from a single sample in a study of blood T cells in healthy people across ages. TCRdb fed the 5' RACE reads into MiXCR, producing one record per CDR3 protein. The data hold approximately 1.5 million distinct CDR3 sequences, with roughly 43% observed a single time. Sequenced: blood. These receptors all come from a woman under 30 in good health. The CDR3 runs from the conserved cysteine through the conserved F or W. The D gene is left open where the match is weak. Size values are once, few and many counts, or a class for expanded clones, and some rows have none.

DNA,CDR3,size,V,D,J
TGTGCCAGCAGCGTAGCAGTCTATAATTCACCCCTCCACTTT,CASSVAVYNSPLHF,.,TRBV9,.,TRBJ1-6
TGTGCCAGCAGCCAACCGATGGGACTAGCGGGGCTCACAGATACGCAGTATTTT,CASSQPMGLAGLTDTQYF,few,TRBV14,TRBD2,TRBJ2-3
TGTGCCAGCAGCCCGACCCAGAACTATGGCTACACCTTC,CASSPTQNYGYTF,few,TRBV7-2,.,TRBJ1-2
TGTGCCAGCAGCCAAGATTCACCGGGAGATACGCAGTATTTT,CASSQDSPGDTQYF,few,TRBV4-2,.,TRBJ2-3
TGTGCCAGCAGTTTAGCAGGTGGCGACTTCGCCTACGAGCAGTACTTC,CASSLAGGDFAYEQYF,.,TRBV12-3/TRBV12-4,.,TRBJ2-7
TGTGCCAGCAGCGTCGGGACAGGGAAGGAGTACTTC,CASSVGTGKEYF,few,TRBV5-6,TRBD1,TRBJ2-5
TGTGCCAGCAGTTACGCGGGATTCTTCTACGAGCAGTTCTTC,CASSYAGFFYEQFF,.,TRBV6-2/TRBV6-3,.,TRBJ2-1
TGTGCCAGCAGCTCGGGATATCTAGGGGGGGTCACAGATACGCAGTATTTT,CASSSGYLGGVTDTQYF,.,TRBV7-2,.,TRBJ2-3
TGCGCCAGCAGCATGGTAGTCCAACCGGGGTACAATGAGCAGTTCTTC,CASSMVVQPGYNEQFF,few,TRBV4-1,.,TRBJ2-1
TGTGCCACCAAGTGGGACCACGAGCAGTACTTC,CATKWDHEQYF,.,TRBV10-3,.,TRBJ2-7
TGCGCCAGCAGCTTGGGACCTGTTACAGGGGTGAGCGAGCAGTACTTC,CASSLGPVTGVSEQYF,.,TRBV5-1,TRBD1,TRBJ2-7
TGCGCCAGCAGCCACTCAGGGGCTCAAAACTATGGCTGCACATTC,CASSHSGAQNYGCTF,.,TRBV4-3,.,TRBJ1-2
TGTGCCAGCAGTTACTCCACGACAGGGGGCTATGGCTACACCTTC,CASSYSTTGGYGYTF,few,TRBV6-5,TRBD1,TRBJ1-2
TGTGCCAGCAGCTTAGAACTAGCGGGAGCGGGGACAGATACGCAGTATTTT,CASSLELAGAGTDTQYF,.,TRBV7-2,TRBD2,TRBJ2-3
TGTGCCACCAGGGACAACATGAACACTGAAGCTTTCTTT,CATRDNMNTEAFF,many,TRBV24-1,.,TRBJ1-1
TGCGCCAGCAGCCGGGCGGGACAATACAATGAGCAGTTCTTC,CASSRAGQYNEQFF,many,TRBV4-3,.,TRBJ2-1
TGTGCCAGCAGCTTCTTCCGGGAGGACAACACTGAAGCTTTCTTT,CASSFFREDNTEAFF,.,TRBV7-2,.,TRBJ1-1
TGTGCCAGCAGCTTAAGTTTGGACGAGCAGTACTTC,CASSLSLDEQYF,many,TRBV7-9,.,TRBJ2-7
TGTGCCAGCAGCTTAGGAACCAGAATGGGTGCCGGGAGCAATCAGCCCCAGCATTTT,CASSLGTRMGAGSNQPQHF,.,TRBV7-9,.,TRBJ1-5
TGTGCCATCCCCACCGTGCCTAGCGGGGTGTACACAGATACGCAGTATTTT,CAIPTVPSGVYTDTQYF,.,TRBV7-9,TRBD2,TRBJ2-3
TGTGCCAGCAGCTTAAAATACGGGAGGCCCTCCTACAATGAGCAGTTCTTC,CASSLKYGRPSYNEQFF,.,TRBV7-9,TRBD2,TRBJ2-1
TGTGCCAGCAGTCCTATGGAGGGCTACACCTTC,CASSPMEGYTF,.,TRBV11-1,.,TRBJ1-2
TGCAGTGCTCCTATGCAGGGGGTAATGGATACGCAGTATTTT,CSAPMQGVMDTQYF,.,TRBV20-1,TRBD1,TRBJ2-3
TGTGCCAGCAGTGTTGGACGGGGTCCCCTCCACTTT,CASSVGRGPLHF,.,TRBV25-1,.,TRBJ1-6
TGCGCCAGCAGCCGTGAAGAAAACTATGGCTACACCTTC,CASSREENYGYTF,few,TRBV5-1,.,TRBJ1-2
TGCGCCAGCAGCTTGGAGGGACAAGTCGTGGCTGAAGCTTTCTTT,CASSLEGQVVAEAFF,.,TRBV5-1,.,TRBJ1-1
TGCGCCAGCAGCTCACAAGGAGTGGGGGGGCGGGGGAGAGACTATGGCTACACCTTC,CASSSQGVGGRGRDYGYTF,.,TRBV4-1,.,TRBJ1-2
TGCAGTGCTAGGCCGGGACAGGGAGGGAATCAGCCCCAGCATTTT,CSARPGQGGNQPQHF,.,TRBV20-1,TRBD1,TRBJ1-5
TGCGCCAGCAGCCAACCAACAAGAGTACGAGGGGCCAACTACGAGCAGTACTTC,CASSQPTRVRGANYEQYF,.,TRBV4-1,.,TRBJ2-7
TGCGCCAGCAGCCAAACAGGGGTCGGGGAGACCCAGTTCTTC,CASSQTGVGETQFF,.,TRBV4-3,TRBD1,TRBJ2-1
TGCGCCAGCGGCCGGACTCCGGGACAAGGGAAGGAGACTGAAGCTTTCTTT,CASGRTPGQGKETEAFF,.,TRBV4-1,.,TRBJ1-1
TGTGCCAGCAGTTACGGGGGGTCCCGGGAGACCCAGTACTTC,CASSYGGSRETQYF,few,TRBV6-5,.,TRBJ2-5
TGTGCCAGCAGTTACTCGAGGGACGGGGGCTACACCTTC,CASSYSRDGGYTF,.,TRBV6-5,.,TRBJ1-2
TGTGCCAGCAGCTTAGCTCTAGGGAAGGAGACCCAGTACTTC,CASSLALGKETQYF,.,TRBV7-9,.,TRBJ2-5
TGCAGCGTGGAAACAGGGGTTAGGACTGAAGCTTTCTTT,CSVETGVRTEAFF,few,TRBV29-1,TRBD1,TRBJ1-1
TGTGCCAGCAGTTACTCGAGCAGAACCTCCTACGAGCAGTACTTC,CASSYSSRTSYEQYF,many,TRBV6-5,.,TRBJ2-7
TGTGCCAGCAGCCCTCACAGGGGGGGGAGCACTGAAGCTTTCTTT,CASSPHRGGSTEAFF,.,TRBV7-8,TRBD1,TRBJ1-1
TGTGCCAGCAGCCTCATCGGGGGCAGCGGGTTAGGAGCGGCTACCTACGAGCAGTACTTC,CASSLIGGSGLGAATYEQYF,.,TRBV7-9,.,TRBJ2-7
TGTGCCAGTAGTATGAGGTTGGGGCTAGCGGGATCTGAGACCCAGTTCTTC,CASSMRLGLAGSETQFF,.,TRBV19,TRBD2,TRBJ2-1
TGTGCCAGCAGCTTAGTTTGGGGATTCCCCTCCTATAATTCACCCCTCCACTTT,CASSLVWGFPSYNSPLHF,.,TRBV11-2,.,TRBJ1-6
TGTGCCACCTCAGGACAGGGCGGGTTAACTGAAGCTTTCTTT,CATSGQGGLTEAFF,.,TRBV24-1,TRBD1,TRBJ1-1
TGCGCCAGCAGCGGGAAGGACACCGGGGAGCTGTTTTTT,CASSGKDTGELFF,.,TRBV5-1,.,TRBJ2-2
TGTGCCAGCAGTCAACCGTCCAGGCGGCCCTATGGCTACACCTTC,CASSQPSRRPYGYTF,.,TRBV25-1,.,TRBJ1-2
TGTGCCAGCAGTTACTCGTTTGGGCTGCAAGGTCCCCCGGACTCCTACGAGCAGTACTTC,CASSYSFGLQGPPDSYEQYF,.,TRBV6-2/TRBV6-3,.,TRBJ2-7
TGTGCCCGGACCATACTACGGGGGCGGAACACTGAAGCTTTCTTT,CARTILRGRNTEAFF,few,TRBV30,.,TRBJ1-1
TGCAGCGTTAGGCAGGGGGCCCAATCCTACGAGCAGTACTTC,CSVRQGAQSYEQYF,many,TRBV29-1,TRBD1,TRBJ2-7
TGCAGCGTGGCGCAAGCCTGGGGTGAGCAGTTCTTC,CSVAQAWGEQFF,many,TRBV29-1,.,TRBJ2-1
TGCAGTGCTAGAGACCGATGGGGGGAGAGCTCCTACAATGAGCAGTTCTTC,CSARDRWGESSYNEQFF,few,TRBV20-1,.,TRBJ2-1
TGTGCCAGCAGCTTAGCGTCGAGGGGCTCCTACGAGCAGTACTTC,CASSLASRGSYEQYF,.,TRBV7-9,.,TRBJ2-7
TGTGCCAGCAGTTTAAGGTGGGAGACGTACGAGCAGTACTTC,CASSLRWETYEQYF,.,TRBV27,.,TRBJ2-7
TGCGCCAGCAGCGCCGGGACAGAGCAAGAGACCCAGTACTTC,CASSAGTEQETQYF,.,TRBV5-1,TRBD1,TRBJ2-5
TGCAGTGCCCGACAGGGCTTAATGGATGGCTACACCTTC,CSARQGLMDGYTF,.,TRBV20-1,TRBD1,TRBJ1-2
TGTGCCAGCAGCCCTAAGACAGACGACTATGGCTACACCTTC,CASSPKTDDYGYTF,.,TRBV3-1,.,TRBJ1-2
TGCGCCAGCAGCCAAGGTCGAGGACAGGTGATAGGAGAGACCCAGTACTTC,CASSQGRGQVIGETQYF,.,TRBV4-3,TRBD1,TRBJ2-5
TGTGCCAGCAGTTACGCGGGTCGGCCCCAGCATTTT,CASSYAGRPQHF,.,TRBV6-2/TRBV6-3,.,TRBJ1-5
TGCAGCGTTGAAGAGGGACGGCAGTTCTTC,CSVEEGRQFF,.,TRBV29-1,.,TRBJ2-1
TGCAGTGCTGGAGTAGGGGACCAGGTTAGTCAGCCCCAGCATTTT,CSAGVGDQVSQPQHF,.,TRBV20-1,.,TRBJ1-5